The 17 T cell receptor beta chains listed next were all sequenced from one sample in a study of CD8 T cells in Susac syndrome. Random hexamers primed reverse transcription of about 0.45 to 1 ug RNA. TCRdb re-derived calls from the immunoSEQ multiplex PCR reads in MiXCR, one entry per CDR3 protein. The sample has approximately 190,000 distinct CDR3 sequences; 95% are singletons. Specimen: CD8+ T cells from PBMCs. The receptors here all came from a human donor with Susac syndrome.

The chain carries TRBV21-1 and TRBJ2-7; the table assigns TRBD1, which was not confirmed against the DNA. TRBV21-1 is designated a pseudogene. The CDR3 consists of 15 residues. The CDR3: CASSGGAQPVDEQYF. The CDR3 DNA reads as TGTGCCAGCAGCGGCGGGGCTCAACCCGTCGACGAGCAGTACTTC.

The chain links TRBV4-1 to TRBJ2-5; D remains unclear. Trimming stripped 6 bases from V and 5 bases from J, with 7 bases between. Germline CDR1 is MGHRA and CDR2 is YSYEKL. The CDR3 runs to 11 residues. CDR3 DNA sequence: TGCGCCAGCAGTGCAGAGGAGACCCAGTACTTC. It is translated as CASSAEETQYF.

This clonotype came up many times. The J gene is TRBJ2-3, the V gene TRBV11-2; D is unclear. This CDR3 comprises 12 residues. CDR1 is SGHAT and CDR2 is FQNNGV in the germline V gene. Trimming left V 2 bases short and J 0 bases short, with 0 bases between. This chain's CDR3 is CASSLSTDTQYF. CDR3 nucleotide sequence: TGTGCCAGCAGCTTAAGCACAGATACGCAGTATTTT. Full variable domain (missing parts from reference TRBV11-2 and TRBJ2-3): EAGVAQSPRYKIIEKRQSVAFWCNPISGHATLYWYQQILGQGPKLLIQFQNNGVVDDSQLPKDRFSAERLKGVDSTLKIQPAKLEDSAVYLCASSLSTDTQYFGPGTRLTVL.

V usage is TRBV20-1 and J usage is TRBJ2-6; D perhaps matches TRBD1 (6 bases). Per germline, CDR1 DFQATT and CDR2 SNEGSKA (reference sequence). This CDR3 has 15 amino acids. The V and J ends lost 6 bases and 0 bases respectively, with 12 bases between them. CDR3 loop: CSAPDRSSGANVLTF. Here the CDR3 DNA reads TGCAGTGCCCCCGACAGGAGCTCTGGGGCCAACGTCCTGACTTTC.

V is TRBV7-9 and J is TRBJ1-1; D is unclear. Germline-derived CDR1 and CDR2 are SEHNR and FQNEAQ (reference sequence). V was shortened by 2 bases and J by 0 bases, with 4 bases between the two germline ends. CDR3 size: 13 residues. The CDR3 DNA follows: TGTGCCAGCAGCTTACCGGTGAACACTGAAGCTTTCTTT. This translates into CASSLPVNTEAFF.

V usage is TRBV4-2 and J usage is TRBJ2-3; D may match TRBD1 or TRBD2 (5 bases each). V lost 0 bases, J lost 4 bases, and 14 bases lay in between. The germline gives CDR1 LGHNA, CDR2 YNFKEQ. The CDR3 runs to 16 residues. DNA for the CDR3: TGTGCCAGCAGCCAAGATCGGGGCCTTGGTGCAGATACGCAGTATTTT. It specifies CASSQDRGLGADTQYF.

The gene calls are TRBV7-2 and TRBJ2-1, with D tentatively TRBD2 (5 bases). The CDR3 spans 12 residues. CDR1 and CDR2 from the germline V gene are SGHTA and FQGNSA. The V gene lost 4 bases and the J gene lost 8 bases, with 9 bases spanning the gap. CDR3 region: CASSSPSYEQFF. CDR3 bases: TGTGCCAGCAGCTCCCCTAGCTATGAGCAGTTCTTC.

The V call is TRBV4-2, the J call TRBJ2-1; D uncertain. The CDR3 is 14 residues long. Deletions cut 0 bases from V and 5 bases from J, with 8 bases between. CDR1 LGHNA and CDR2 YNFKEQ come from the germline V gene. The CDR3 DNA reads as TGTGCCAGCAGCCAAGAGTCCCGAAACAATGAGCAGTTCTTC. Its protein product is CASSQESRNNEQFF.

The rearrangement joins TRBV12-3 or TRBV12-4 to TRBJ2-5; 13 bases fit TRBD2. Trimming took 6 bases from V and 2 from J; bases not matched to a gene: 3. The CDR3 is 15 residues long. CDR3 sequence (DNA): TGTGCCAGCAGGCCGGGACTAGCGGGACAAGAGACCCAGTACTTC. The encoded protein is CASRPGLAGQETQYF.

The V call is TRBV3-1, the J call TRBJ1-2; TRBD1 might be the D (6 bases). V was shortened by 0 bases and J by 7 bases, with 12 bases between the two germline ends. Germline values: CDR1 LGHDT, CDR2 YNNKEL (reference sequence). CDR3 size: 14 residues. As DNA, the CDR3 is TGTGCCAGCAGCCAAGATATCGGGGGCAGTGGCTACACCTTC. Translation: CASSQDIGGSGYTF.

CDR3 DNA: TGTGTCGCCAGTGGACGAGATACGCAGTATTTT. Translated: CVASGRDTQYF. The chain employs TRBV28 and TRBJ2-3; D gene uncertain. This CDR3 contains 11 residues. Germline V gives CDR1 MDHEN, CDR2 SYDVKM.

This clonotype was seen once. This sequence joins TRBV21-1 and TRBJ1-5. TRBV21-1 constitutes a pseudogene. CDR3 length: 9 residues. The CDR3 DNA reads TGTGCCAGCAATCCGCCCCAGCATTTT. Its translation is CASNPPQHF.

This clonotype was seen just once. The chain couples TRBV29-1 to TRBJ2-1; D gene uncertain. The CDR3 loop spans 15 amino acids. Trimming removed 0 bases from V and 5 bases from J, with 14 bases in between. CDR1 is SQVTM and CDR2 is ANQGSEA in the germline V gene. The CDR3 nucleotides read TGCAGCGTTGAAGATCTAACACACCTCGACAATGAGCAGTTCTTC. This codes for CSVEDLTHLDNEQFF.

V is TRBV6-5 and J is TRBJ2-2; no firm D call. The CDR3 length is 11 residues. Looked up from germline, CDR1 is MNHEY and CDR2 is SVGAGI. Trimming took 7 bases from V and 6 from J, leaving 6 bases between them. CDR3 DNA sequence: TGTGCCAGCACCATGGCCGGGGAGCTGTTTTTT. Translation gives CASTMAGELFF.

The rearrangement uses TRBV12-3 or TRBV12-4 and TRBJ2-5, with TRBD1 matching over 7 bases. V shed 7 bases, J shed 3 bases, and the junction held 11 bases outside the gene matches. The CDR3 has 15 residues. This chain's CDR3 is CASNDRAGTEETQYF. The CDR3, as DNA: TGTGCCAGCAACGACAGGGCAGGGACGGAAGAGACCCAGTACTTC.

CDR3 amino acids: CASSYGNSGGYTF. In DNA, the CDR3 is TGTGCCAGCAGTTACGGGAACTCCGGCGGCTACACCTTC. The rearrangement links TRBV6-5 to TRBJ1-2; D gene ambiguous. This CDR3 region has 13 residues. V was cut by 2 bases and J by 8 bases, with 12 bases left in between. The germline V gene has CDR1 MNHEY and CDR2 SVGAGI.

The chain is built from TRBV28 and TRBJ2-7; 10 positions agree with TRBD1. V was clipped by 7 bases and J by 3 bases; unmatched bases: 9. Germline-derived CDR1 and CDR2 are MDHEN and SYDVKM. This CDR3 spans 15 amino acids. The CDR3 nucleotides are TGTGCCAGCAAAAGGCCCGGACAGGGGGACTACGAGCAGTACTTC. This gives the protein CASKRPGQGDYEQYF.